Reported below is one T cell receptor beta chain. Its antigen remains unidentified. These data originate in a study of identical twins. Points from the study as a whole: Monozygotic twin pairs showed more out-of-frame TCR alpha sharing than models estimated. The study found excess low generation probability among twin-shared out-of-frame alpha sequences. Because invariant MAIT and iNKT cells could be present, zero-insertion analyses could be partly confounded.

Template switching, a step in the protocol, added a universal primer site, and cDNA carried unique molecular identifiers. TCRdb ran MiXCR on the 5' RACE reads and lists one entry per CDR3 protein. The sample records 1.5 million to 2 million distinct CDR3 sequences, around a third being singletons. Germline loops: CDR1 DFQATT, CDR2 SNEGSKA (reference sequence). The CDR3 totals 15 residues. With 0 bases removed from V and 8 bases from J, the gap between germline ends came to 17 bases. The receptor was isolated from a newborn girl in good health. Input material: cord blood. The chain recombines TRBV20-1 with TRBJ2-1; no definite D call. In nucleotides, the CDR3 is TGCAGTGCTAGAGATGAGCTTAGGTTCGTAGATGAGCAGTTCTTC. Protein sequence: CSARDELRFVDEQFF.